This is a list of T cell receptor beta chains from one sample in a study of blood T cell repertoires in COVID-19. Assay used: immunoSEQ multiplex PCR; TCRdb lists only in-frame clones, some missing. The sample lists 250,000 to 350,000 clones, 90% occurring once. What was sequenced was PBMCs or T cells enriched from blood (not recorded which). The receptors derive from a woman aged 18-29 years with acute COVID-19. The CDR3 runs from the conserved cysteine through the conserved F or W. The order of the fields is V gene, J gene, clone size, D gene, CDR3 protein, CDR3 DNA. The D gene is left open where the match is weak. Not all rows give a size; the values are once, few, many and, for expanded clones, a class.

TRBV5-1	TRBJ2-5	-	TRBD2	CASSPAGRAAETQYF	TGCGCCAGCAGCCCTGCCGGGAGGGCCGCAGAGACCCAGTACTTC
TRBV28	TRBJ2-1	-	TRBD2	CASSLGRTRSYHEQFF	TGTGCCAGCAGTTTGGGCAGGACTAGAAGTTACCATGAGCAGTTCTTC
TRBV7-6	TRBJ1-5	few	-	CASSPGAGESNQPQHF	TGTGCCAGCAGCCCAGGGGCAGGAGAGAGCAATCAGCCCCAGCATTTT
TRBV6-6	TRBJ1-5	-	TRBD1	CATRQGGNQPQHF	TGTGCCACCCGACAGGGCGGCAATCAGCCCCAGCATTTT
TRBV11-2	TRBJ1-4	-	-	CASSTHINGDEKLFF	TGTGCCAGCAGCACCCACATTAACGGGGATGAAAAACTGTTTTTT
TRBV6-2/TRBV6-3	TRBJ2-7	-	-	CASSYELSYEQYF	TGTGCCAGCAGTTACGAGCTGTCCTACGAGCAGTACTTC
TRBV25-1	TRBJ2-7	once	TRBD1	CASKGGQGVGAYEQYF	TGTGCCTCCAAAGGGGGACAGGGAGTGGGGGCCTACGAGCAGTACTTC
TRBV6-2/TRBV6-3	TRBJ2-1	-	TRBD1	CASSRVGQGIHEQFF	TGTGCCAGCAGTCGCGTGGGACAGGGGATACATGAGCAGTTCTTC
TRBV27	TRBJ1-2	few	TRBD1	CASRRTGSMGDTF	TGTGCCAGCAGGAGGACAGGGTCTATGGGGGACACCTTC
TRBV11-1	TRBJ1-1	-	-	CASSIETPNTEAFF	TGTGCCAGCAGTATTGAAACACCGAACACTGAAGCTTTCTTT
TRBV30	TRBJ1-2	-	TRBD1	CAWSVQNRGHGYTF	TGTGCCTGGAGTGTACAGAACAGGGGGCATGGCTACACCTTC
TRBV30	TRBJ1-3	-	-	CAWRVQDSGNTIYF	TGTGCCTGGAGAGTACAAGACTCTGGAAACACCATATATTTT
TRBV19	TRBJ1-1	-	-	CASSNLGAPGTEAFF	TGTGCCAGTAGTAACTTGGGGGCCCCGGGCACTGAAGCTTTCTTT
TRBV27	TRBJ1-6	-	-	CATRLSAPRSPLHF	TGTGCCACCCGACTTTCGGCCCCGAGGTCACCCCTCCACTTT
TRBV11-3	TRBJ2-5	-	TRBD2	CASSLRIPGTSGQETQYF	TGTGCCAGCAGCCTGCGCATCCCGGGGACTAGCGGCCAAGAGACCCAGTACTTC
TRBV2	TRBJ1-4	-	TRBD1	CASREDRADSRTNEKLFF	TGTGCCAGCAGAGAGGACAGGGCGGATAGTCGGACTAATGAAAAACTGTTTTTT
TRBV10-1	TRBJ2-7	-	-	CASSDRGGTSGYYEQYF	TGCGCCAGCAGTGACAGGGGGGGAACTAGCGGCTACTACGAGCAGTACTTC
TRBV15	TRBJ2-7	-	TRBD1	CATSNRDSSYEQYF	TGTGCCACCAGCAACCGGGACAGCTCCTACGAGCAGTACTTC
TRBV7-2	TRBJ2-1	-	-	CASNQGSPYNEQFF	TGTGCCAGCAATCAAGGGAGTCCTTACAATGAGCAGTTCTTC
TRBV7-8	TRBJ1-2	-	TRBD1	CASSTTGVYSGYTF	TGTGCCAGCAGCACCACAGGGGTGTACTCTGGCTACACCTTC
TRBV30	TRBJ2-5	-	TRBD2	CAWKGGRAGETQYF	TGTGCCTGGAAAGGCGGGAGGGCCGGGGAGACCCAGTACTTC
TRBV10-2	TRBJ2-5	-	-	CASSLTAGGQETQYF	TGCGCCAGCAGTTTGACGGCCGGCGGACAAGAGACCCAGTACTTC
TRBV28	TRBJ1-1	-	TRBD1	CASSSLDRGEAFF	TGTGCCAGCAGTTCCCTGGACAGGGGTGAAGCTTTCTTT
TRBV6-2/TRBV6-3	TRBJ2-7	-	-	CASSQFYEQYF	TGTGCCAGCAGTCAATTCTACGAGCAGTACTTC
TRBV14	TRBJ2-5	-	TRBD1	CASSPGTGGQETQYF	TGTGCCAGCAGCCCGGGGACAGGGGGCCAAGAGACCCAGTACTTC
TRBV30	TRBJ2-1	-	TRBD1	CAWSVGGIYNEQFF	TGTGCCTGGAGTGTAGGGGGCATCTACAATGAGCAGTTCTTC
TRBV4-2	TRBJ2-7	-	TRBD2	CASSQDPAGGPYEQYF	TGTGCCAGCAGCCAAGATCCAGCGGGAGGGCCCTACGAGCAGTACTTC
TRBV6-5	TRBJ2-7	few	TRBD2	CASSYLAGYEQYF	TGTGCCAGCAGTTACCTAGCGGGGTACGAGCAGTACTTC
TRBV21-1	TRBJ2-1	once	-	CASSAPVERPRGDNEQFF	TGTGCCAGCAGCGCGCCGGTTGAGCGCCCCCGGGGGGACAATGAGCAGTTCTTC
TRBV18	TRBJ2-5	once	-	CASSPLAQASGETQYF	TGTGCCAGCTCACCACTGGCGCAGGCGTCAGGAGAGACCCAGTACTTC
TRBV7-9	TRBJ2-7	-	-	CASSTRGSGFYEQYF	TGTGCCAGCAGCACCCGTGGTAGCGGATTCTACGAGCAGTACTTC
TRBV5-5	TRBJ1-5	-	-	CASSFWVGADQPQHF	TGTGCCAGCAGCTTTTGGGTGGGAGCCGATCAGCCCCAGCATTTT
TRBV19	TRBJ2-4	-	-	CASSWATGRISKNIQYF	TGTGCCAGTAGTTGGGCAACAGGGCGGATCAGCAAAAACATTCAGTACTTC
TRBV11-2	TRBJ2-1	-	TRBD2	CASSPPPGLAGGGYNEQFF	TGTGCCAGCAGCCCCCCCCCGGGACTAGCGGGGGGGGGCTACAATGAGCAGTTCTTC
TRBV28	TRBJ1-2	-	-	CASSPFLQNSRGGYTF	TGTGCCAGCAGTCCATTTCTCCAGAACAGCCGTGGGGGCTACACCTTC